This is a list of T cell receptor beta chains from one sample in a study of immune reconstitution after stem cell transplant in scleroderma. A single record per CDR3 protein comes from TCRdb applying MiXCR to the RT-PCR reads. Of around 6,000 distinct CDR3 sequences detected, 6.5% to 10% appear once; the ten largest clones hold 10%. The sample was acquired before or after autologous hematopoietic stem cell transplantation (not recorded which). These receptors were collected from a male donor with systemic sclerosis. Each CDR3 is given without its conserved first and last residue.

cdr3_aa j_call v_call
ATSDIRQDTQY TRBJ2-3 TRBV24-1
ASSHSRTGAPGTEAF TRBJ1-1 TRBV3-1
SASWSLNQPQH TRBJ1-5 TRBV20-1
SASGMNTEAF TRBJ1-1 TRBV20-1
SGMNTEAF TRBJ1-1 TRBV2
SATGLTNTGELF TRBJ2-2 TRBV20-1
SARDYVGTRISEQY TRBJ2-7 TRBV20-1
SVSSQGHYENEQY TRBJ2-7 TRBV20-1
ASSETGVYTEAF TRBJ1-1 TRBV2
AISEPVAGAGETQY TRBJ2-5 TRBV10-3
ASSEGDRGANVLT TRBJ2-6 TRBV2
ASRRGQNTGELF TRBJ2-2 TRBV5-1
ASSLEWGPSYNEQF TRBJ2-1 TRBV5-1
ASSQGTGVGQPQH TRBJ1-5 TRBV3-1
SARDRVGTERRRQETQY TRBJ2-5 TRBV20-1
ASSYPDRFYEQY TRBJ2-7 TRBV28
SARNLAGGQETQY TRBJ2-5 TRBV20-1
ASSPGPEATYEQY TRBJ2-7 TRBV5-4
ASSFRQGPETQY TRBJ2-5 TRBV28
SARDRARRTSNTGELF TRBJ2-2 TRBV20-1
ASSLGLTGSYEQY TRBJ2-7 TRBV5-1
ASSFSPAGVATNEKLF TRBJ1-4 TRBV28
SAKGLAGSYEQY TRBJ2-7 TRBV20-1
ASRSLPFGQGNTEAF TRBJ1-1 TRBV7-9
ASSRDRPTSEAF TRBJ1-1 TRBV5-1
ASTNYPLTGRKETQY TRBJ2-5 TRBV6-1
SVVVAPPAKNIQY TRBJ2-4 TRBV29-1
SASRLWRETFDEQY TRBJ2-7 TRBV20-1
AISVFRIAGELF TRBJ2-2 TRBV10-3
SARPAPWDIQY TRBJ2-4 TRBV20-1
SARDRGSGAYEQY TRBJ2-7 TRBV20-1